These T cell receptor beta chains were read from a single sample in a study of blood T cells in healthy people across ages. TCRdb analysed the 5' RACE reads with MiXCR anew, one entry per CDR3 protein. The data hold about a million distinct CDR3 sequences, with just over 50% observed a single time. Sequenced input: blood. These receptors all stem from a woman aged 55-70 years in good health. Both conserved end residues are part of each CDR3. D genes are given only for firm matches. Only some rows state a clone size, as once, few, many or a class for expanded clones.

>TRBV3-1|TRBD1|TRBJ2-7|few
TGTGCCAGCAGCCAGAATCCCGGGACAGGGACCTACGAGCAGTACTTC
CASSQNPGTGTYEQYF
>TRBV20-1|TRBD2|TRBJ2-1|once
TGCAGTGCTAGGGGGAGGGACAATGAGCAGTTCTTC
CSARGRDNEQFF
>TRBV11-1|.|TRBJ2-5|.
TGTGCCAGCAGCTTCCTCGACACAGAAGAGACCCAGTACTTC
CASSFLDTEETQYF
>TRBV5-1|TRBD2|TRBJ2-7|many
TGTGCCAGCAGCTCGAGGACTAGCGGGAGCTACGAGCAGTACTTC
CASSSRTSGSYEQYF
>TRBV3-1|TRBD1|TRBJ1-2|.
TGTGCCAGCGGAACGACAGGGTCTTTCTATGGCTACACCTTC
CASGTTGSFYGYTF
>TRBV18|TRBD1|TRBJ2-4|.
TGTGCCAGCTCACCAAGACAGGGCAAAAACATTCAGTACTTC
CASSPRQGKNIQYF
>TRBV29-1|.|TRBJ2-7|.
TGCAGCGTCGCCGGGACAAACTCCTACGAGCAGTACTTC
CSVAGTNSYEQYF
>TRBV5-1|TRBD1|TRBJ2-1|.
TGCGCCAGCAGCTGGGAAAACAGGGGGGAGCAGTTCTTC
CASSWENRGEQFF
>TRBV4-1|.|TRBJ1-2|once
TGCGCCAGCAGCCAAGAGGACAGACGTGGCTACACCTTC
CASSQEDRRGYTF
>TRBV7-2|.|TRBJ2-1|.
TGTGCCAGCAGCTACGCCTCTAGCGTAGGCTCCTACAATGAGCAGTTCTTC
CASSYASSVGSYNEQFF
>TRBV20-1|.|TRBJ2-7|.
TGCAGTGCTCCCCGGGGGTTAGGGAGCAACGCCCAGTACTTC
CSAPRGLGSNAQYF
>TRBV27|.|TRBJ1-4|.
TGTGCCAGCAGTTTATCTGATCCGAGACATCTGTTGGCCGGATCTAATGAAAAACTGTTTTTT
CASSLSDPRHLLAGSNEKLFF
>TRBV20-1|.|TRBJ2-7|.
TGCAGTGCTAGAGATCTAAGTCTTTCCGAGCAGTACTTC
CSARDLSLSEQYF
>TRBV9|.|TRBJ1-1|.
TGTGCCAGCAGCGTATCCTGGGACACTGAGGCTTTCTTT
CASSVSWDTEAFF
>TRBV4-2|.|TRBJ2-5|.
TGTGCCAGCATCCAAGAGCCCGCGGTTGAGGAGCAGTACTTC
CASIQEPAVEEQYF
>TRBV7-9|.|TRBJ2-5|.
TGTGCCAGCAGCTTAGTTGTAGGGCTGGAGACCCAGTACTTC
CASSLVVGLETQYF
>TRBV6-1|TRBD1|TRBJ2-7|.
TGTGCCAGCAGTGAACTGACAGGGAACTACGAGCAGTACTTC
CASSELTGNYEQYF
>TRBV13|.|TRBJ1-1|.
TGTGCCAGCAGCCAACCGGGCCTTAGAGCTTTCTTT
CASSQPGLRAFF
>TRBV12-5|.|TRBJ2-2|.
TGTGCTAGTGGTTTGGCCCGGTTGGGTCGGCGATTGGACCTTAAGAACACCGGGGAGCTGTTTTTT
CASGLARLGRRLDLKNTGELFF
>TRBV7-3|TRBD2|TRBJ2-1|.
TGTGCCAGCAGCCCCTATGGGACTACCTCCCACAATGAGCAGTTCTTC
CASSPYGTTSHNEQFF
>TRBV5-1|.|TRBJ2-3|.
TGCGCCAGCAGCTTGGTGGGGCGTGACACAGATACGCAGTATTTT
CASSLVGRDTDTQYF
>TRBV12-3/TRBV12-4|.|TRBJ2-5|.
TGTGCCAGCAATGTGGACAGCCAAGAGACCCAGTACTTC
CASNVDSQETQYF
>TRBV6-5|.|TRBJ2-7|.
TGTGCCAGCAGATTACTCGAAGCCAGGGAGAACGAGCAGTACTTC
CASRLLEARENEQYF
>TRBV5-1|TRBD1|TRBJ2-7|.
TGCGCCAGCAGCTTGACCGGGACAGTGATTGGCGAGCAGTACTTC
CASSLTGTVIGEQYF
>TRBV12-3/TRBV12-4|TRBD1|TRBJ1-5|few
TGTGCCAGTAGTCGGACAGGGAGCAATCAGCCCCAGCATTTT
CASSRTGSNQPQHF
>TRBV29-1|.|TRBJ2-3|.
TGCAGCGTTGGCGGGAACGCAGATACGCAGTATTTT
CSVGGNADTQYF
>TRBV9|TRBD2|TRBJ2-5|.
TGTGCCAGCAGCGTAGCGGGAGGGTACCAAGAGACCCAGTACTTC
CASSVAGGYQETQYF
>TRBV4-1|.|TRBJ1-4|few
TGCGCCAGCAGGCCCTTCGGGATAGGGGCTAATGAAAAACTGTTTTTT
CASRPFGIGANEKLFF
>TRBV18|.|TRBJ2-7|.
TGTGCCAGCTCACCAGGAACGGAGCAGTACTTC
CASSPGTEQYF
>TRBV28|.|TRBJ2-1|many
TGTGCCAGCTCGTACCCCCGGGGGCTCAATGAGCAGTTCTTC
CASSYPRGLNEQFF
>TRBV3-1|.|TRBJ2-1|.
TGTGCCAGCGATGCACTAGCCTACAATGAGCAGTTCTTC
CASDALAYNEQFF
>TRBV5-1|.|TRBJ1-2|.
TGCGCCAGCACGGCAGGATGGTATGGCTACACCTTC
CASTAGWYGYTF
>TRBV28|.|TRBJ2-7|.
TGTGCCAGCAGAACAGGGATACGGTCCTACGAGCAGTACTTC
CASRTGIRSYEQYF
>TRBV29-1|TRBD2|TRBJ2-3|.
TGCAGCGTTGGGAGCTGGACGGGGGGGACAGATACGCAGTATTTT
CSVGSWTGGTDTQYF
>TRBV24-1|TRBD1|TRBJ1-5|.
TGTGCCACCTGGACCGGGACAGACAATCAGCCCCAGCATTTT
CATWTGTDNQPQHF
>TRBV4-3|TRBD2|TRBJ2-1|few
TGCGCCAGCAGCCAAGATCCAGCGGGAAACTACAATGAGCAGTTCTTC
CASSQDPAGNYNEQFF
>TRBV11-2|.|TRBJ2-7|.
TGTGCCAGCAGCCCGCCGGTCGGGACCTACGAGCAGTACTTC
CASSPPVGTYEQYF
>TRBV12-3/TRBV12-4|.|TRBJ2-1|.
TGTGCCAGCAGCCCCCCTGCGGGCGGGTCCTACAATGAGCAGTTCTTC
CASSPPAGGSYNEQFF
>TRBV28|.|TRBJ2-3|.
TGTGCCAGCATTGGGTGGGGTCCAGATACGCAGTATTTT
CASIGWGPDTQYF
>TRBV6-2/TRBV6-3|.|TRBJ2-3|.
TGTGCCAGCAGTTACGGGGCAGGGCACACAGATACGCAGTATTTT
CASSYGAGHTDTQYF
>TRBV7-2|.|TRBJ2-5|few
TGTGCCAGCAGCCCGGGACTCCTTAGGGAGACCCAGTACTTC
CASSPGLLRETQYF
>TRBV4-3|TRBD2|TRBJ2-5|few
TGCGCCAGCAGCCAGGACGGACTAGCTTCAGAGACCCAGTACTTC
CASSQDGLASETQYF
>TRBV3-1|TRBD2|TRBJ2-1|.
TGTGCCAGCAGCCCTTGGACTAGCGGGAGCGTTCAGTCTGAGCAGTTCTTC
CASSPWTSGSVQSEQFF
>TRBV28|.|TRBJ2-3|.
TGTGCCAGCACCCCCCGGGAGCCTAGCACAGATACGCAGTATTTT
CASTPREPSTDTQYF